This is a list of T cell receptor beta chains from one sample in a study of human T cells and chemical hapten exposure. From the RACE reads, TCRdb called clonotypes with MiXCR, one entry per CDR3 protein. The sample has some 59,000 distinct CDR3 sequences; roughly 12% are singletons. Sequenced material: whole blood, taken in connection with sensitization to the hapten diphenylcyclopropenone (DPC). The receptor source for this set is a woman between 40 and 55 years old with alopecia areata. Some clones in this sample may be carry-over from other donors' samples. Each CDR3 is given with its conserved first and last residue. D genes are given only for firm matches. A clone size is listed for some rows: how often the clone was seen (once, few, many), or a class if it is expanded.

CDR3 DNA: TGTGCCTGGAGTGTCCAGACAGGGGCGAACACCGGGGAGCTGTTTTTT; CDR3 protein: CAWSVQTGANTGELFF; J gene: TRBJ2-2; V gene: TRBV30; clone size: NA; CDR3 length: 16; D gene: TRBD1
CDR3 DNA: TGTGCCAGCAGTTCCGGGACAGGGGACACAGATACGCAGTATTTT; CDR3 protein: CASSSGTGDTDTQYF; J gene: TRBJ2-3; V gene: TRBV6-2/TRBV6-3; clone size: few; CDR3 length: 15; D gene: TRBD1
CDR3 DNA: TGCAGTGCTGACCCTGGGGGTTCAGATACGCAGTATTTT; CDR3 protein: CSADPGGSDTQYF; J gene: TRBJ2-3; V gene: TRBV20-1; clone size: few; CDR3 length: 13; D gene: NA
CDR3 DNA: TGTGCCAGCTCCTCCAGGGATCCCTTCCTCTACAATGAGCAGTTCTTC; CDR3 protein: CASSSRDPFLYNEQFF; J gene: TRBJ2-1; V gene: TRBV5-8; clone size: many; CDR3 length: 16; D gene: NA
CDR3 DNA: TGTGCCAGCAGCGGACGGACAGAGAGCACCGGGGAGCTGTTTTTT; CDR3 protein: CASSGRTESTGELFF; J gene: TRBJ2-2; V gene: TRBV9; clone size: few; CDR3 length: 15; D gene: NA
CDR3 DNA: TGTGCCAGCTGGGGCCCGGGCTCACCCCTCCACTTT; CDR3 protein: CASWGPGSPLHF; J gene: TRBJ1-6; V gene: TRBV6-5; clone size: many; CDR3 length: 12; D gene: NA
CDR3 DNA: TGTGCCAGCAGTGAAGCTAGCGGGGCAGGGGAGACCCAGTACTTC; CDR3 protein: CASSEASGAGETQYF; J gene: TRBJ2-5; V gene: TRBV2; clone size: few; CDR3 length: 15; D gene: TRBD2
CDR3 DNA: TGTGCCAGCAGCTTTTATGATGAGCAGTTCTTC; CDR3 protein: CASSFYDEQFF; J gene: TRBJ2-1; V gene: TRBV7-2; clone size: many; CDR3 length: 11; D gene: NA
CDR3 DNA: TGTGCTCAGGGGCAGATGGACAAGCAAGAGACCCAGTACTTC; CDR3 protein: CAQGQMDKQETQYF; J gene: TRBJ2-5; V gene: TRBV12-5; clone size: NA; CDR3 length: 14; D gene: NA
CDR3 DNA: TGTGCCAGCAGCCCAGGACAAATCACCGGGGAGCTGTTTTTT; CDR3 protein: CASSPGQITGELFF; J gene: TRBJ2-2; V gene: TRBV7-2; clone size: many; CDR3 length: 14; D gene: NA
CDR3 DNA: TGCAGTGCTAGAGATCGATCCGGCTCCCTCGATGAAAAACTGTTTTTT; CDR3 protein: CSARDRSGSLDEKLFF; J gene: TRBJ1-4; V gene: TRBV20-1; clone size: many; CDR3 length: 16; D gene: NA
CDR3 DNA: TGTGCCAGCAAGGAGCATAGCACAGATACGCAGTATTTT; CDR3 protein: CASKEHSTDTQYF; J gene: TRBJ2-3; V gene: TRBV27; clone size: NA; CDR3 length: 13; D gene: NA
CDR3 DNA: TGTGCCATCAGTGAAGGGGGCAATGAGCAGTTCTTC; CDR3 protein: CAISEGGNEQFF; J gene: TRBJ2-1; V gene: TRBV10-3; clone size: NA; CDR3 length: 12; D gene: NA
CDR3 DNA: TGTGCCAGCAGTTCGCCCAGGGGGCTTGGGGCCAACGTCCTGACTTTC; CDR3 protein: CASSSPRGLGANVLTF; J gene: TRBJ2-6; V gene: TRBV6-2/TRBV6-3; clone size: NA; CDR3 length: 16; D gene: TRBD1
CDR3 DNA: TGTGCCAGCAGTTTCGGGGGGGATATAGGAGAAAAACTGTTTTTT; CDR3 protein: CASSFGGDIGEKLFF; J gene: TRBJ1-4; V gene: TRBV12-3/TRBV12-4; clone size: few; CDR3 length: 15; D gene: NA
CDR3 DNA: TGTGCCAGCAGCTTCGTAGGCTTGCTACACTACAATGAGCAGTTCTTC; CDR3 protein: CASSFVGLLHYNEQFF; J gene: TRBJ2-1; V gene: TRBV11-1; clone size: NA; CDR3 length: 16; D gene: NA
CDR3 DNA: TGTGCCAGCAGCTTATCGGCTAGGGGAAGCTCTGGGGCCAACGTCCTGACTTTC; CDR3 protein: CASSLSARGSSGANVLTF; J gene: TRBJ2-6; V gene: TRBV7-3; clone size: many; CDR3 length: 18; D gene: NA
CDR3 DNA: TGTGCCAGCACTCTCAGGGGGCGGAACACTGAAGCTTTCTTT; CDR3 protein: CASTLRGRNTEAFF; J gene: TRBJ1-1; V gene: TRBV12-3/TRBV12-4; clone size: NA; CDR3 length: 14; D gene: TRBD1
CDR3 DNA: TGTGCCAGCAGCCCTAGCGGGGTTGGGACAGATACGCAGTATTTT; CDR3 protein: CASSPSGVGTDTQYF; J gene: TRBJ2-3; V gene: TRBV7-2; clone size: NA; CDR3 length: 15; D gene: TRBD2
CDR3 DNA: TGTGCCAGCAGCGTAGCCCCGGACCGTTGGTATGAGCAGTTCTTC; CDR3 protein: CASSVAPDRWYEQFF; J gene: TRBJ2-1; V gene: TRBV9; clone size: NA; CDR3 length: 15; D gene: NA
CDR3 DNA: TGTGCCAGCAGTGGGAACAGGGCTCCCGAAAAACAGTTTTTT; CDR3 protein: CASSGNRAPEKQFF; J gene: TRBJ1-4; V gene: TRBV2; clone size: NA; CDR3 length: 14; D gene: NA
CDR3 DNA: TGTGCCAGCAGCTTAGGTCCCCGTAAGACCCAGTACTTC; CDR3 protein: CASSLGPRKTQYF; J gene: TRBJ2-5; V gene: TRBV11-2; clone size: few; CDR3 length: 13; D gene: NA
CDR3 DNA: TGTGCCAGCAGTGAACAGGCCTACGAGCAGTACTTC; CDR3 protein: CASSEQAYEQYF; J gene: TRBJ2-7; V gene: TRBV2; clone size: many; CDR3 length: 12; D gene: NA
CDR3 DNA: TGTGCCAGCAGTTTAGGGGCAGAAAACTATGGCTACACCTTC; CDR3 protein: CASSLGAENYGYTF; J gene: TRBJ1-2; V gene: TRBV28; clone size: many; CDR3 length: 14; D gene: NA
CDR3 DNA: TGTGCAAGTCGCCCCGGGAGCTCCTACAATGAGCAGTTCTTC; CDR3 protein: CASRPGSSYNEQFF; J gene: TRBJ2-1; V gene: TRBV12-2; clone size: many; CDR3 length: 14; D gene: NA
CDR3 DNA: TGTGCCAGCAGTTTCAGGGGGTATGGCTACACCTTC; CDR3 protein: CASSFRGYGYTF; J gene: TRBJ1-2; V gene: TRBV12-3/TRBV12-4; clone size: many; CDR3 length: 12; D gene: TRBD1
CDR3 DNA: TGTGCCAGCAGTTCATCTCCGGGCGGGAGAGGGGATACGCAGTATTTT; CDR3 protein: CASSSSPGGRGDTQYF; J gene: TRBJ2-3; V gene: TRBV28; clone size: many; CDR3 length: 16; D gene: TRBD2
CDR3 DNA: TGTGCCAGCAGCCAGGGGGGAAAGGGTCCCTACGAGCAGTACTTC; CDR3 protein: CASSQGGKGPYEQYF; J gene: TRBJ2-7; V gene: TRBV14; clone size: NA; CDR3 length: 15; D gene: NA
CDR3 DNA: TGTGCCAGCAGTTGGGACAGGGTCACTGAAGCTTTCTTT; CDR3 protein: CASSWDRVTEAFF; J gene: TRBJ1-1; V gene: TRBV6-2/TRBV6-3; clone size: NA; CDR3 length: 13; D gene: TRBD1
CDR3 DNA: TGTGCCAGCAGCCCTCGGGGGAAGGATCAGCCCCAGCATTTT; CDR3 protein: CASSPRGKDQPQHF; J gene: TRBJ1-5; V gene: TRBV21-1; clone size: few; CDR3 length: 14; D gene: NA
CDR3 DNA: TGTGCCAGCAGCGCTCGCCCGACAGGGGATAGTCAGCCCCAGCATTTT; CDR3 protein: CASSARPTGDSQPQHF; J gene: TRBJ1-5; V gene: TRBV7-2; clone size: many; CDR3 length: 16; D gene: TRBD1
CDR3 DNA: TGCGCCAGCAGCCACCACGACAGAGTCCAAGAGACCCAGTACTTC; CDR3 protein: CASSHHDRVQETQYF; J gene: TRBJ2-5; V gene: TRBV4-3; clone size: few; CDR3 length: 15; D gene: NA
CDR3 DNA: TGTGCCAGCAGCCCAGTAGGAAACTCTGGGGCCAACGTCCTGACTTTC; CDR3 protein: CASSPVGNSGANVLTF; J gene: TRBJ2-6; V gene: TRBV11-2; clone size: NA; CDR3 length: 16; D gene: NA
CDR3 DNA: TGTGCCAGCAGCCAAATAGGGACTACAACCTACGAGCAGTACTTC; CDR3 protein: CASSQIGTTTYEQYF; J gene: TRBJ2-7; V gene: TRBV7-8; clone size: NA; CDR3 length: 15; D gene: TRBD2
CDR3 DNA: TGTGCCAGCAGGGACTACGGCACAGATACGCAGTATTTT; CDR3 protein: CASRDYGTDTQYF; J gene: TRBJ2-3; V gene: TRBV3-1; clone size: many; CDR3 length: 13; D gene: NA
CDR3 DNA: TGTGCCAGCAGCCAACATGGGGGGGCTGGAAACACCATATATTTT; CDR3 protein: CASSQHGGAGNTIYF; J gene: TRBJ1-3; V gene: TRBV3-1; clone size: NA; CDR3 length: 15; D gene: NA
CDR3 DNA: TGTGCCAGCAGCTCGCGGACTAGCGGAGAGACCCAGTACTTC; CDR3 protein: CASSSRTSGETQYF; J gene: TRBJ2-5; V gene: TRBV7-2; clone size: NA; CDR3 length: 14; D gene: TRBD2
CDR3 DNA: TGCAGTGCCCAGGGGGATGAAAACACCATATATTTT; CDR3 protein: CSAQGDENTIYF; J gene: TRBJ1-3; V gene: TRBV20-1; clone size: NA; CDR3 length: 12; D gene: TRBD1
CDR3 DNA: TGTGCCAGCAGTTCCCGCCGGCAGCGAAGGAAGGGTGATACACAGTATTTT; CDR3 protein: CASSSRRQRRKGDTQYF; J gene: TRBJ2-3; V gene: TRBV28; clone size: many; CDR3 length: 17; D gene: NA
CDR3 DNA: TGTGCCAGCACCCTAGGGGCGGTAGGGGGCAACTATGGCTACACCTTC; CDR3 protein: CASTLGAVGGNYGYTF; J gene: TRBJ1-2; V gene: TRBV7-8; clone size: few; CDR3 length: 16; D gene: TRBD1
CDR3 DNA: TGTGCCAGCAGTTTCGGGGGGATAGGGGAGCTGTTTTTT; CDR3 protein: CASSFGGIGELFF; J gene: TRBJ2-2; V gene: TRBV12-3/TRBV12-4; clone size: few; CDR3 length: 13; D gene: TRBD2
CDR3 DNA: TGCGCCAGCAGCTTCCTACCGGGACAGGGCTACGAGCAGTACTTC; CDR3 protein: CASSFLPGQGYEQYF; J gene: TRBJ2-7; V gene: TRBV5-1; clone size: many; CDR3 length: 15; D gene: TRBD1
CDR3 DNA: TGTGCCAGCAGTTACTCGAATTCCCATCAGCCCCAGCATTTT; CDR3 protein: CASSYSNSHQPQHF; J gene: TRBJ1-5; V gene: TRBV6-2/TRBV6-3; clone size: few; CDR3 length: 14; D gene: NA
CDR3 DNA: TGTGCCAGCAGAAGCCATCGGGACCCTTTGAGTGGCTACACCTTC; CDR3 protein: CASRSHRDPLSGYTF; J gene: TRBJ1-2; V gene: TRBV27; clone size: many; CDR3 length: 15; D gene: NA
CDR3 DNA: TGTGCCAGCAGCGGGACTAGCGGGAATAATGAGCAGTTCTTC; CDR3 protein: CASSGTSGNNEQFF; J gene: TRBJ2-1; V gene: TRBV9; clone size: NA; CDR3 length: 14; D gene: TRBD2
CDR3 DNA: TGTGCCAGCAGCAAGAGGGGACAGGGCCGCGAGCAGTTCTTC; CDR3 protein: CASSKRGQGREQFF; J gene: TRBJ2-1; V gene: TRBV7-2; clone size: few; CDR3 length: 14; D gene: TRBD1
CDR3 DNA: TGCAGCGTTGATGGGAGTTGGGGTAATACGCAGTATTTT; CDR3 protein: CSVDGSWGNTQYF; J gene: TRBJ2-3; V gene: TRBV29-1; clone size: NA; CDR3 length: 13; D gene: NA
CDR3 DNA: TGTGCCAGCAGCTTAGTTATCAGGGGCTCTGGAAACACCATATATTTT; CDR3 protein: CASSLVIRGSGNTIYF; J gene: TRBJ1-3; V gene: TRBV7-2; clone size: NA; CDR3 length: 16; D gene: NA
CDR3 DNA: TGTGCCAGCAGCTTAGCGATTCGTCTGATGAACACTGAAGCTTTCTTT; CDR3 protein: CASSLAIRLMNTEAFF; J gene: TRBJ1-1; V gene: TRBV7-9; clone size: many; CDR3 length: 16; D gene: NA
CDR3 DNA: TGTGCCAGCAGATTGGGACGGCGACAGGCTTTCTTT; CDR3 protein: CASRLGRRQAFF; J gene: TRBJ1-1; V gene: TRBV7-9; clone size: many; CDR3 length: 12; D gene: NA
CDR3 DNA: TGCGCCAGCAGTGAGCCAGGTCTGGAGACCCAGTACTTC; CDR3 protein: CASSEPGLETQYF; J gene: TRBJ2-5; V gene: TRBV10-2; clone size: once; CDR3 length: 13; D gene: NA
CDR3 DNA: TGTGCCAGCCAAGACTACGAGCAGTACTTC; CDR3 protein: CASQDYEQYF; J gene: TRBJ2-7; V gene: TRBV6-2/TRBV6-3; clone size: many; CDR3 length: 10; D gene: NA
CDR3 DNA: TGCAGCGTTGAAGGGACCCAGCCTCCCTACAATGAGCAGTTCTTC; CDR3 protein: CSVEGTQPPYNEQFF; J gene: TRBJ2-1; V gene: TRBV29-1; clone size: NA; CDR3 length: 15; D gene: NA
CDR3 DNA: TGTGCCAGCAGCCCTATGAGCCAGCCTCGAGAGACCCAGTACTTC; CDR3 protein: CASSPMSQPRETQYF; J gene: TRBJ2-5; V gene: TRBV11-2; clone size: many; CDR3 length: 15; D gene: NA
CDR3 DNA: TGCAGCGTTCTTTGGGAAGGGGCCTCCTACGAGCAGTACTTC; CDR3 protein: CSVLWEGASYEQYF; J gene: TRBJ2-7; V gene: TRBV29-1; clone size: few; CDR3 length: 14; D gene: NA